This TCR beta chain was retrieved from a study of CD8 T cells in ankylosing spondylitis. Study results and limitations: The disease-linked clones had a CD8+ phenotype and low blood frequencies. Matched synovial fluid from ankylosing spondylitis patients was reported to be enriched for disease-linked clones. Fewer than 10 highly homologous variants made up a TCR beta motif that seemed to typify ankylosing spondylitis blood.

This clonotype was detected a few times. Its antigen is not identified. The length of the CDR3 is 13 residues. The germline V gene encodes CDR1 SGHRS and CDR2 YFSETQ. V was clipped by 1 base and J by 9 bases, with 11 bases between them. Construction of TCR beta libraries was performed using quantitative 5'-RACE with molecular barcodes. Via MiXCR, TCRdb re-called the 5' RACE reads, giving one row per CDR3 protein. The sample carries about 750,000 distinct CDR3 sequences, 15% to 20% recorded once. This clonotype originated in a male donor with ankylosing spondylitis. The chain uses TRBV5-1 and TRBJ2-1; D might be TRBD2 (5 bases). The sample was blood, either unsorted or a sorted T cell fraction (not recorded which). The CDR3 loop is CASSLWASTEQFF. The CDR3 DNA reads as TGCGCCAGCAGCTTGTGGGCTAGCACTGAGCAGTTCTTC.